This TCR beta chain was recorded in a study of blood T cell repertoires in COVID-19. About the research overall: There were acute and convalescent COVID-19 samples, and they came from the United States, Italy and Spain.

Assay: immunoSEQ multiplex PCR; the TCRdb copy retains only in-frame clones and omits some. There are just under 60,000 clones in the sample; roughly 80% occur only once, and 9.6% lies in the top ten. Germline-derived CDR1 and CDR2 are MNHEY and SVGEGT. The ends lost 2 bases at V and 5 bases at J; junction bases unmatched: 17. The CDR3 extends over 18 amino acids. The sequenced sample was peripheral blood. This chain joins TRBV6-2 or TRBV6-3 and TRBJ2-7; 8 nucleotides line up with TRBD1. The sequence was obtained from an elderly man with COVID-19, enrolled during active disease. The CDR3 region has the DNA TGTGCCAGCAGTTACCCGTACGGGCCAGGGGGCGTAGCTGACGAGCAGTACTTC. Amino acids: CASSYPYGPGGVADEQYF.